The T cell receptor (beta chain) under discussion was sequenced for a study of T cells expressing NK-cell markers. Overall study context: According to the study, TCR beta repertoires originated from sorted CD3+CD56+NKG2C+, CD3+CD56+NKG2C- and CD3+CD56-NKG2C+ T cells. In the group of eight sequenced donors, seven were HCMV-seropositive and one was seronegative.

For this clonotype: Antigen: not known.

Points from the study as a whole: About 6 donors had dominant NKG2C+ clonotypes that comprised roughly 1.0-7.5% of their CD8+ T cells.

This CDR3 contains 15 residues. CDR1 MDHEN and CDR2 SYDVKM come from the germline V gene. TCRdb reanalyzed the 5' RACE reads, giving one entry per CDR3 protein sequence and no DNA. Recorded for this sample: 500,000 or so distinct CDR3 sequences. Sequenced: blood T cells: a sorted CD56 or NKG2C T cell subset, CD4+ or CD8+ T cells, or bulk PBMC T cells (not recorded which). This TCR derives from a man between 18 and 29 years old in good health. The V and J genes are TRBV28 and TRBJ2-7; TCRdb proposes TRBD2, but this gene call is untestable without DNA. This chain's CDR3 is CASSNRDSDSYEQYF.